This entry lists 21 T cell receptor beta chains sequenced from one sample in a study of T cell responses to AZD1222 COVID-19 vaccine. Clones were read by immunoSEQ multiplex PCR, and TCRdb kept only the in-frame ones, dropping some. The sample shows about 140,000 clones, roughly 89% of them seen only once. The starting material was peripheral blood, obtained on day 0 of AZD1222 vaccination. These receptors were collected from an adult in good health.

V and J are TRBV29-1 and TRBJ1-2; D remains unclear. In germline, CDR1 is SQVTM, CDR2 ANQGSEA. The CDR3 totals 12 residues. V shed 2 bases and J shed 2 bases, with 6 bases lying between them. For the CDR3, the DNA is TGCAGCGTTGAAACCGGGAACTATGGCTACACCTTC. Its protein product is CSVETGNYGYTF.

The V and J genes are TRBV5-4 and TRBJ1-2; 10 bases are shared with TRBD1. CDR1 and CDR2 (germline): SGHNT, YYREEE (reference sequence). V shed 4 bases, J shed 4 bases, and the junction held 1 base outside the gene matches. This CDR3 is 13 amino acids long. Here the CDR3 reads CASSRTGGYGYTF. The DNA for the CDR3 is TGTGCCAGCAGCCGGACAGGGGGCTATGGCTACACCTTC.

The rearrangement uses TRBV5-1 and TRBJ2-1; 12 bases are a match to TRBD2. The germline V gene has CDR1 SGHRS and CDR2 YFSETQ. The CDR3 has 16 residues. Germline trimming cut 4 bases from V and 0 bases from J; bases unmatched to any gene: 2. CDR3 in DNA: TGCGCCAGCAGCAAGACTAGCGGGAGCTCCTACAATGAGCAGTTCTTC. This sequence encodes CASSKTSGSSYNEQFF.

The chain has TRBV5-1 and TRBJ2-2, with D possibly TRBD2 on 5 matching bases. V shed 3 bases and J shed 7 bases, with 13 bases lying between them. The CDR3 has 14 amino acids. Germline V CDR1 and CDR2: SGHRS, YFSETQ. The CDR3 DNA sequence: TGCGCCAGCAGCTGGGAAACGGGGTTCGGGGAGCTGTTTTTT. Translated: CASSWETGFGELFF.

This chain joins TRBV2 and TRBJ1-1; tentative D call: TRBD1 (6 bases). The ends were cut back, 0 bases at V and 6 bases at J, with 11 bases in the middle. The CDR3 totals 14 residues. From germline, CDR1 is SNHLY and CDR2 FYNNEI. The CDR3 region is CASSEALRGPEAFF. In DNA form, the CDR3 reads TGTGCCAGCAGTGAAGCGCTTCGGGGGCCTGAAGCTTTCTTT.

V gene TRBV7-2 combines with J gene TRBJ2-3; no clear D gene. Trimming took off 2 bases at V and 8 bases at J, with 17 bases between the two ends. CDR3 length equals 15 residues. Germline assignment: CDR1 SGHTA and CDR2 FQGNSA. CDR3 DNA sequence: TGTGCCAGCAGCTTAAACTCCCCCCCTTCCTCTACGCAGTATTTT. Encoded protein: CASSLNSPPSSTQYF.

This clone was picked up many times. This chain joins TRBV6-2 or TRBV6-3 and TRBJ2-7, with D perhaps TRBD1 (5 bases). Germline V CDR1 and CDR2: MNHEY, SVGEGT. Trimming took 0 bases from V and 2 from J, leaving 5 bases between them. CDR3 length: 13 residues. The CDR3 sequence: CASSYSDTYEQYF. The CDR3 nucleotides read TGTGCCAGCAGTTACTCGGACACCTACGAGCAGTACTTC.

Here the CDR3 reads CATSSQGTDTQYF. CDR3 coding DNA: TGTGCCACCAGTAGTCAGGGCACAGATACGCAGTATTTT. The chain recombines TRBV15 with TRBJ2-3; no reliable D call. This CDR3 has 13 amino acids. CDR1 LNHNV and CDR2 YYDKDF come from the germline V gene (reference sequence). V was clipped by 6 bases and J by 1 base, with 8 bases between them.

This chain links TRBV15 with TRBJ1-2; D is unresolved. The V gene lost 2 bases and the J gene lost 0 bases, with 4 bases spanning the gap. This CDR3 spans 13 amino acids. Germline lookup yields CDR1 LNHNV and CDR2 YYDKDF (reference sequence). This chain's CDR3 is CATSRYSNYGYTF. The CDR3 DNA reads TGTGCCACCAGCAGATATTCTAACTATGGCTACACCTTC.

CDR3 nucleotide sequence: TGCGCCAGCAGGAGACTAGGGGTGACGGCTAGCACAGATACGCAGTATTTT. Its translation is CASRRLGVTASTDTQYF. V and J are TRBV5-1 and TRBJ2-3, with a weak D call TRBD2 (6 bases). Looked up from germline, CDR1 is SGHRS and CDR2 is YFSETQ. This CDR3 comprises 17 residues. The V end was cut by 5 bases, the J end by 0 bases, with 19 bases between.

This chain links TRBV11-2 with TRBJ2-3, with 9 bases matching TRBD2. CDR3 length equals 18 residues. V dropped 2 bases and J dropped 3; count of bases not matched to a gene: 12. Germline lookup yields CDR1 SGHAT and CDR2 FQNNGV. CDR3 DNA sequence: TGTGCCAGCAGCTTATTTCGCGGGAGGGCCTTTCCTACAGATACGCAGTATTTT. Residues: CASSLFRGRAFPTDTQYF.

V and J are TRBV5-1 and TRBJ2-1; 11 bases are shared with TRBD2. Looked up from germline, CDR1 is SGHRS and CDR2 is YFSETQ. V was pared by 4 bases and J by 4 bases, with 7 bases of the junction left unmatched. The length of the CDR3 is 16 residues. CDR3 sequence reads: CASSASSGREYNEQFF. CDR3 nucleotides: TGCGCCAGCAGCGCCAGTAGCGGGAGGGAGTACAATGAGCAGTTCTTC.

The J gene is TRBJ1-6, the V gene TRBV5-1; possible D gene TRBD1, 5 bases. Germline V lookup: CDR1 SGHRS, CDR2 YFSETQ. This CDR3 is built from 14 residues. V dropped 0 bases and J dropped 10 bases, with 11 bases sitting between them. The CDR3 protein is CASSLEGDGSPLHF. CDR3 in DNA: TGCGCCAGCAGCTTGGAAGGGGATGGGTCACCCCTCCACTTT.

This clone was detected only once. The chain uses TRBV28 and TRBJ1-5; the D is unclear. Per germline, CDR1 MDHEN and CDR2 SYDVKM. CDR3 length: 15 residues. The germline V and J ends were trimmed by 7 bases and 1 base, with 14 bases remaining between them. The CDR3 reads CASIGGSPSNQPQHF. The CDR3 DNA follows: TGTGCCAGCATTGGTGGTTCTCCCAGCAATCAGCCCCAGCATTTT.

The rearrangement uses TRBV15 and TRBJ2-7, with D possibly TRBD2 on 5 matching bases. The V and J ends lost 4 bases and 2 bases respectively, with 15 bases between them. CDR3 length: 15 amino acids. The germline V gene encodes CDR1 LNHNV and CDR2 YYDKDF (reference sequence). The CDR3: CATSTHSGVTYEQYF. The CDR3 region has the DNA TGTGCCACCAGCACCCACTCCGGGGTCACCTACGAGCAGTACTTC.

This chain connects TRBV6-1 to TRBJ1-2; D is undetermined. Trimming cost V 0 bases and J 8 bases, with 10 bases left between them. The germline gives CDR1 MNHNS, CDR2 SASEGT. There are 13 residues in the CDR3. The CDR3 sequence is CASSEANPRGYTF. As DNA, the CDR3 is TGTGCCAGCAGTGAAGCGAACCCCAGGGGCTACACCTTC.

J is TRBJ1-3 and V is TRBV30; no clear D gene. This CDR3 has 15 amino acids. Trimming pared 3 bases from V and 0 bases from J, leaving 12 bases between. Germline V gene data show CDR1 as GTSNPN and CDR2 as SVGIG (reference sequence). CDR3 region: CAWRPARNSGNTIYF. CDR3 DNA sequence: TGTGCCTGGAGGCCCGCGCGGAACTCTGGAAACACCATATATTTT.

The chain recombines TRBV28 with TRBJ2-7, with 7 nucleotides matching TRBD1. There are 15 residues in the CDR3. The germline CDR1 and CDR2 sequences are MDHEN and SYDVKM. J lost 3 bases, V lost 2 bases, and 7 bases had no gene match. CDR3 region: CASSLIGGRGYEQYF. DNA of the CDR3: TGTGCCAGCAGTTTAATAGGGGGCCGTGGCTACGAGCAGTACTTC.

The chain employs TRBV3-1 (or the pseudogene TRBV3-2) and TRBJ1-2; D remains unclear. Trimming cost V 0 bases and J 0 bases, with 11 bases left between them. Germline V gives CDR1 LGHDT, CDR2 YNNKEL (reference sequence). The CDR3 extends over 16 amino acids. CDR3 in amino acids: CASSQDLTEANYGYTF. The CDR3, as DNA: TGTGCCAGCAGCCAAGACCTTACGGAAGCTAACTATGGCTACACCTTC.

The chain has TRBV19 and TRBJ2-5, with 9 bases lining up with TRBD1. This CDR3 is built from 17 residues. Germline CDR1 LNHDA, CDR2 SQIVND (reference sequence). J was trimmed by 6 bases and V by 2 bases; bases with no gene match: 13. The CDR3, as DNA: TGTGCCAGTAGTATAACCCCGGACAGGGGCGATCTGAAGACCCAGTACTTC. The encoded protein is CASSITPDRGDLKTQYF.

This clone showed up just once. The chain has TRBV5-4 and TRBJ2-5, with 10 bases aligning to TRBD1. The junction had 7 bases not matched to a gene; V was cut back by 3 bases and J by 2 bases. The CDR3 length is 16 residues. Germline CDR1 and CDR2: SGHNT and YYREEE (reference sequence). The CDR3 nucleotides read TGTGCCAGCAGCTCTGCGGGACAGGGGCGGCAAGAGACCCAGTACTTC. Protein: CASSSAGQGRQETQYF.